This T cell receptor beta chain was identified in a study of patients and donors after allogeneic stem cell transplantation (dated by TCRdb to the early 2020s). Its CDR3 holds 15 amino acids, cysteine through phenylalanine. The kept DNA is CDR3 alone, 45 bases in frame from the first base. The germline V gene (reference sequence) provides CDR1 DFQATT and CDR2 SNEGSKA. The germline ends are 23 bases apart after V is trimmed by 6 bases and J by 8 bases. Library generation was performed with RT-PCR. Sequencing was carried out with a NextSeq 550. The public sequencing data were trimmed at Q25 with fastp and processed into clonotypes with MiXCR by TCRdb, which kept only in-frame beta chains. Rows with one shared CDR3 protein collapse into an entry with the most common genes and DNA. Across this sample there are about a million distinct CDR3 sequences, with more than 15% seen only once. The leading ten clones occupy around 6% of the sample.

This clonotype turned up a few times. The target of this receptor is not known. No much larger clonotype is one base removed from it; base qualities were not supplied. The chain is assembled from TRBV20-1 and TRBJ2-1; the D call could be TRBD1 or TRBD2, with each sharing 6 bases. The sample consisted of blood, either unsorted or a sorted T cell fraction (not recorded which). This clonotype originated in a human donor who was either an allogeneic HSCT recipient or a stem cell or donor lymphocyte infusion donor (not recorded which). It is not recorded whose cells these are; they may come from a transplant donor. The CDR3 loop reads CSAPDGGPRRDEQFF. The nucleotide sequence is TGCAGTGCCCCCGATGGGGGGCCTCGTCGGGATGAGCAGTTCTTC.